What follows describes a single T cell receptor beta chain. Its antigen is not identified. The data were obtained in a study of T cell responses to AZD1222 COVID-19 vaccine. Study-wide findings and caveats: Spike-specific TCR breadth and depth went up after people got two AZD1222 doses.

Sequenced by immunoSEQ multiplex PCR; TCRdb stores in-frame clones only, minus some. The table lists about 97,000 clones, about 88% of them singletons. This TCR was recovered from an adult in good health. The sequenced sample was peripheral blood, obtained on day 0 of AZD1222 vaccination.

In DNA form, the CDR3 reads TGTGCCAGCAGCTCCAGAGGACGCCCTGAGCAGTACTTC. Amino acids: CASSSRGRPEQYF. The rearrangement uses TRBV11-2 and TRBJ2-7; no firm D call. This CDR3 region has 13 residues. Trimming stripped 4 bases from V and 7 bases from J, with 14 bases between. CDR1 and CDR2 from the germline V gene are SGHAT and FQNNGV. The full variable domain, in which reference TRBV11-2 and TRBJ2-7 provide the parts outside the CDR3, is EAGVAQSPRYKIIEKRQSVAFWCNPISGHATLYWYQQILGQGPKLLIQFQNNGVVDDSQLPKDRFSAERLKGVDSTLKIQPAKLEDSAVYLCASSSRGRPEQYFGPGTRLTVT.